A selection of T cell receptor beta chains follows, all from one sample in a study of radiotherapy plus CTLA-4 blockade in lung cancer. TCRdb keeps only in-frame clones here, not all; method: immunoSEQ multiplex PCR. The repertoire holds tens of thousands of clones, with more than 80% as singletons. Sequenced here: peripheral blood, sampled from a patient treated with radiotherapy plus ipilimumab. The receptors come from a human donor with non-small cell lung cancer who had stable disease on radiotherapy plus ipilimumab. Each CDR3 is given with its conserved first and last residue. The D gene is left open where the match is weak. Not every row has a clone size; where given, it reads once, few, many or a size class.

J gene,V gene,clone size,D gene,CDR3 DNA,CDR3 protein
TRBJ2-7,TRBV11-2,.,TRBD2,TGTGCCAGCAGCTTGGAGCGGGGGGCGGGGTACGAGCAGTACTTC,CASSLERGAGYEQYF
TRBJ2-7,TRBV5-8,.,.,TGTGCCAGCAGCGCCACCGTGGAGGAGCAGTACTTC,CASSATVEEQYF
TRBJ2-5,TRBV6-5,.,.,TGTGCCAGCAGTTACTCGAGAACAGAACAAGAGACCCAGTACTTC,CASSYSRTEQETQYF
TRBJ2-5,TRBV6-1,.,TRBD2,TGTGCCAGCAGTGCGACTAGCTATAGGGAGACCCAGTACTTC,CASSATSYRETQYF
TRBJ2-7,TRBV4-2,once,.,TGTGCCAGCAGCCAAGGTTCATACTACGAGCAGTACTTC,CASSQGSYYEQYF
TRBJ1-6,TRBV6-5,.,TRBD1,TGTGCCAGCAGAAAGACAGGGGCGAATTCACCCCTCCACTTT,CASRKTGANSPLHF
TRBJ1-1,TRBV9,.,.,TGTGCCAGCAGCCTTGAAGGCGGAGACATGAACACTGAAGCTTTCTTT,CASSLEGGDMNTEAFF
TRBJ2-2,TRBV19,.,.,TGTGCCAGTAGTATGCCAAGGGCGAACACCGGGGAGCTGTTTTTT,CASSMPRANTGELFF
TRBJ1-2,TRBV29-1,.,TRBD1,TGCAGCGTTGAAGGGCCCGGGACAGGGGCGGGAGATGGCTACACCTTC,CSVEGPGTGAGDGYTF
TRBJ2-5,TRBV7-6,once,TRBD1,TGTGCCAGCACCCCGACAGGGGGCCAAGAGACCCAGTACTTC,CASTPTGGQETQYF
TRBJ1-2,TRBV6-1,.,TRBD1,TGTGCCAGCAGGGCTAAGGGGGCTCGGGACTATGGCTACACCTTC,CASRAKGARDYGYTF
TRBJ1-3,TRBV7-9,.,TRBD1,TGTGCCAGCAGCCCTGGACAGGGTAGAAACACCATATATTTT,CASSPGQGRNTIYF
TRBJ2-3,TRBV19,.,.,TGTGCCAGTAGTATATCGCAGGGAGTGGCAGATACGCAGTATTTT,CASSISQGVADTQYF
TRBJ1-1,TRBV19,.,.,TGTGCCAGTAGTCAGGTGGATGGCACTGAAGCTTTCTTT,CASSQVDGTEAFF
TRBJ2-3,TRBV9,.,.,TGTGCCAGCAGCCCCCGTGAGCGGCCCAGCACAGATACGCAGTATTTT,CASSPRERPSTDTQYF
TRBJ2-7,TRBV2,once,.,TGTGCCAGCCGGGACTCCTTTTACGAGCAGTACTTC,CASRDSFYEQYF
TRBJ2-7,TRBV7-2,.,.,TGTGCCAGCAGCTTAGAAGGGGGACCCTCCTACGAGCAGTACTTC,CASSLEGGPSYEQYF
TRBJ2-7,TRBV10-3,.,TRBD1,TGTGCCATCAGCCAACAGGGGGGAGAGCAGTACTTC,CAISQQGGEQYF
TRBJ1-3,TRBV10-1,.,.,TGCGCCACCACGCCGGGGGTTTCTGGAAACACCATATATTTT,CATTPGVSGNTIYF
TRBJ1-6,TRBV25-1,.,.,TGTGCCAGCAGGACGACAGGTTATAATTCACCCCTCCACTTT,CASRTTGYNSPLHF